The subject of this entry is one TCR beta chain. The sample belongs to a study of blood T cell repertoires in COVID-19. Turning to the study itself: Samples taken during acute and convalescent COVID-19 were collected in the United States, Italy and Spain.

CDR3 length: 18 amino acids. Trimming pared 3 bases from V and 5 bases from J, leaving 22 bases between. Germline-derived CDR1 and CDR2 are MNHEY and SMNVEV (reference sequence). Profiling relied on immunoSEQ multiplex PCR, and the TCRdb table lists in-frame clones only, not all of them. Seen here are 280,000 or so clones, about 87% observed once, and the top ten hold approximately 6.6%. The sequence was obtained from a woman in her 30s who had recovered from COVID-19. Material: peripheral blood. The rearrangement joins TRBV27 to TRBJ2-2; perhaps TRBD2 as D (5 bases). Written as DNA, the CDR3 is TGTGCCAGCAGTTTGTATCCGGGCCGGGGTATTGGAACCGGGGAGCTGTTTTTT. Its translation is CASSLYPGRGIGTGELFF.